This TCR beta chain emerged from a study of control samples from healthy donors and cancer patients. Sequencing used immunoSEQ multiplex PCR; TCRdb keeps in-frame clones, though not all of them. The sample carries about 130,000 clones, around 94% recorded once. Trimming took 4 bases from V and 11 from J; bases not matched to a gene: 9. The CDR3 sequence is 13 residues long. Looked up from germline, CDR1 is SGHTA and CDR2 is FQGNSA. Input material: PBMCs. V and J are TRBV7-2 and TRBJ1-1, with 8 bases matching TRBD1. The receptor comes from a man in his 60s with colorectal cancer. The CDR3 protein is CASSWDPDRAAFF. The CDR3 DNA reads TGTGCCAGCAGCTGGGATCCGGACAGGGCGGCTTTCTTT.